A selection of T cell receptor beta chains follows, all from one sample in a study of T cells in Graves' hyperthyroidism and ophthalmopathy. TCRdb analysed the multiplex PCR reads with MiXCR anew, one entry per CDR3 protein. The table has over 450,000 distinct CDR3 sequences, over 15% seen once. The sequenced sample consisted of blood. The receptors here all came from a woman between 18 and 30 years old with Graves' ophthalmopathy. CDR3s include the opening cysteine and the closing phenylalanine or tryptophan. A D gene is named only where the DNA matches it firmly. Rows give clone size only sometimes, using once, few, many, or a class for an expanded clone.

>14|TRBJ2-1|TRBV5-1|TRBD2|many
TGCGCCAGCACAAGTGGCGGGGGGTACAATGAGCAGTTCTTC
CASTSGGGYNEQFF
>14|TRBJ2-1|TRBV2|NA|many
TGTGCCAGCAGTAGGACGCAGGTCCCCAATGAGCAGTTCTTC
CASSRTQVPNEQFF
>14|TRBJ2-6|TRBV28|TRBD2|NA
TGTGCCAGCGCGGGAGCTTCTGGGGCCAACGTCCTGACTTTC
CASAGASGANVLTF
>14|TRBJ2-2|TRBV10-3|NA|NA
TGTGCCACCTGGGACACCACGAACACCGGGGAGCTGTTTTTT
CATWDTTNTGELFF
>15|TRBJ1-5|TRBV6-1|NA|few
TGTGCCAGCAGCAAGGGTACAGGGTCCCCTCAGCCCCAGCATTTT
CASSKGTGSPQPQHF
>10|TRBJ2-1|TRBV2|NA|many
TGTGCCAGCAAAGACAATGAGCAGTTCTTC
CASKDNEQFF
>15|TRBJ1-1|TRBV5-1|NA|few
TGCGCCAGCAGCCCCCAGGGAGATTTGTACACTGAAGCTTTCTTT
CASSPQGDLYTEAFF
>15|TRBJ2-1|TRBV27|TRBD2|few
TGTGCCAGCACCCTGACTAGCGGGAGTTCCCTTGAGCAGTTCTTC
CASTLTSGSSLEQFF
>17|TRBJ2-1|TRBV28|TRBD1|many
TGTGCCAGCAGCCCATGGCCCGGGACAGAAATATACAATGAGCAGTTCTTC
CASSPWPGTEIYNEQFF
>15|TRBJ1-6|TRBV5-1|NA|many
TGCGCCAGCAGCGCCGGAGGCGTATATAATTCACCCCTCCACTTT
CASSAGGVYNSPLHF
>13|TRBJ1-2|TRBV7-9|NA|NA
TGTGCCAGCAGCTTAGCCGGACCCTATGGCTACACCTTC
CASSLAGPYGYTF